This entry lists 25 T cell receptor beta chains sequenced from one sample in a study of blood T cell repertoires in COVID-19. Assay used: immunoSEQ multiplex PCR; TCRdb lists only in-frame clones, some missing. Of about 110,000 clones in the sample, roughly 84% were seen once. Specimen: peripheral blood. Receptors were obtained from a human donor in a cohort sampled during active COVID-19.

To note about this clone: The same CDR3 can be traced to other DNA sequences in this sample. The V and J genes are TRBV9 and TRBJ1-2; TRBD1 matches 11 bases. After removal of 4 bases from V and 3 bases from J, the junction contained 2 bases not matched to a gene. The CDR3 totals 14 residues. Germline CDR1 is SGDLS and CDR2 is YYNGEE. CDR3 DNA sequence: TGTGCCAGCAGCCCGGGACAGGGGGACTATGGCTACACCTTC. It is translated as CASSPGQGDYGYTF. The full variable domain, rest sourced from reference TRBV9 and TRBJ1-2, is DSGVTQTPKHLITATGQRVTLRCSPRSGDLSVYWYQQSLDQGLQFLIQYYNGEERAKGNILERFSAQQFPDLHSELNLSSLELGDSALYFCASSPGQGDYGYTFGSGTRLTVV.

CDR3 amino acids: CASGRRGAGELFF. The CDR3 bases are TGTGCCAGCGGGAGACGCGGAGCCGGGGAGCTGTTTTTT. V usage is TRBV30 and J usage is TRBJ2-2, with TRBD2 matching over 8 bases. The CDR3 has 13 amino acids. Germline V gene sequence: CDR1 GTSNPN, CDR2 SVGIG (reference sequence). V was pared by 8 bases and J by 6 bases, with 8 bases of the junction left unmatched.

The chain combines TRBV19 with TRBJ1-1, with D possibly TRBD1 on 5 matching bases. Germline loops: CDR1 LNHDA, CDR2 SQIVND (reference sequence). The CDR3 runs 17 residues. Deletions cut 3 bases from V and 1 base from J, with 18 bases between. CDR3 sequence (DNA): TGTGCCAGTAGTATTCGCGGCGCAGGGCGCTCGAACACTGAAGCTTTCTTT. Residues: CASSIRGAGRSNTEAFF. The entire variable domain, with the rest obtained from reference TRBV19 and TRBJ1-1, is as follows: DGGITQSPKYLFRKEGQNVTLSCEQNLNHDAMYWYRQDPGQGLRLIYYSQIVNDFQKGDIAEGYSVSREKKESFPLTVTSAQKNPTAFYLCASSIRGAGRSNTEAFFGQGTRLTVV.

This chain connects TRBV9 to TRBJ2-1, with 7 bases lining up with TRBD2. The junction had 9 bases not matched to a gene; V was cut back by 3 bases and J by 9 bases. Germline values: CDR1 SGDLS, CDR2 YYNGEE. CDR3 length: 14 residues. CDR3 in amino acids: CASSERTREGEQFF. The CDR3 region has the DNA TGTGCCAGCAGCGAGCGGACTAGGGAGGGTGAGCAGTTCTTC.

The rearrangement uses TRBV9 and TRBJ1-2; 7 bases are shared with TRBD1. The junction had 17 bases not matched to a gene; V was cut back by 4 bases and J by 8 bases. The CDR3 loop spans 16 amino acids. The germline CDR1 and CDR2 sequences are SGDLS and YYNGEE. The CDR3 DNA follows: TGTGCCAGCAGCATAGATACGGGACAGCCCCTTCAAGGCTACACCTTC. Translating gives CASSIDTGQPLQGYTF.

The chain employs TRBV19 and TRBJ2-2, with D maybe TRBD1 (6 bases). The CDR3 consists of 16 residues. V lost 5 bases to trimming and J lost 0 bases, with 13 bases between them. Germline V CDR1 and CDR2: LNHDA, SQIVND (reference sequence). This chain's CDR3 is CASSSRRGPNTGELFF. The CDR3 DNA reads TGTGCCAGTAGTTCCCGCAGGGGTCCGAACACCGGGGAGCTGTTTTTT.

The rearrangement joins TRBV5-1 to TRBJ2-3, with TRBD2 matching 13 bases. This CDR3 is 15 amino acids long. Trimming at V came to 4 bases and at J to 6 bases, leaving 5 bases not matched to a gene. Germline lookup yields CDR1 SGHRS and CDR2 YFSETQ. The CDR3 region has the DNA TGCGCCAGCAGCCCGGGACTAGCGGGAAGCGATACGCAGTATTTT. It yields the protein CASSPGLAGSDTQYF.

The genes are TRBV3-1 (or the pseudogene TRBV3-2) and TRBJ2-4, with D tentatively TRBD1 (5 bases). Trimming shortened V by 4 bases and J by 6 bases, and 7 bases separated the two germline ends. Germline CDR1 and CDR2: LGHDT and YNNKEL (reference sequence). The CDR3 is 12 residues long. Written as DNA, the CDR3 is TGTGCCAGCAGCCCACAGGCAAACATTCAGTACTTC. It encodes CASSPQANIQYF.

The sample holds a few counts of this clone. The chain recombines TRBV5-5 with TRBJ1-5; D perhaps matches TRBD1 (6 bases). The germline CDR1 and CDR2 sequences are SGHKS and YYEKEE (reference sequence). Trimming pared 0 bases from V and 8 bases from J, leaving 18 bases between. There are 16 residues in the CDR3. The CDR3 nucleotides read TGTGCCAGCAGCTTGGTGACGGGACATCTTTCGGAGCCCCAGCATTTT. Translated: CASSLVTGHLSEPQHF.

This sequence joins TRBV7-3 and TRBJ1-1; D might be TRBD1 (6 bases). The CDR3 has 16 residues. Germline V gene lookup returns CDR1 SGHTA and CDR2 FQGTGA. V was trimmed by 4 bases and J by 6 bases, leaving 21 bases between them. The CDR3 coding sequence is TGTGCCAGCAGCTCGCGACAGGAAGGGATGGGGGCTGAAGCTTTCTTT. This codes for CASSSRQEGMGAEAFF.

The chain combines TRBV7-6 with TRBJ1-1; D is unresolved. Germline CDR1 SGHVS, CDR2 FNYEAQ. The V gene lost 2 bases and the J gene lost 8 bases, with 18 bases spanning the gap. The CDR3 contains 15 residues. The CDR3 is CASSLLTAAGDEAFF. For the CDR3, the DNA is TGTGCCAGCAGCTTATTGACCGCCGCGGGCGACGAAGCTTTCTTT.

In this sample, this clone turned up once. The rearrangement uses TRBV7-2 and TRBJ2-1, with D possibly TRBD1 on 5 matching bases. The V end was cut by 5 bases, the J end by 2 bases, with 13 bases between. The CDR3 has 15 residues. CDR1 is SGHTA, CDR2 FQGNSA, per germline. CDR3: CASSPQWGPYNEQFF. The DNA of the CDR3 is TGTGCCAGCAGCCCCCAGTGGGGCCCCTACAATGAGCAGTTCTTC.

The V gene is TRBV9, the J gene TRBJ2-1; the match to TRBD2 covers 7 bases. CDR3 length equals 15 residues. V lost 5 bases, J lost 1 base, and 6 bases stayed unmatched. Germline CDR1 SGDLS, CDR2 YYNGEE. The CDR3 DNA sequence: TGTGCCAGCAGTGGGGACTATTTTTCCTACAATGAGCAGTTCTTC. Amino acid sequence: CASSGDYFSYNEQFF.

The chain has TRBV5-1 and TRBJ2-3; the D is unclear. The CDR3 extends over 14 amino acids. Germline assignment: CDR1 SGHRS and CDR2 YFSETQ. With 3 bases removed from V and 0 bases from J, the gap between germline ends came to 8 bases. The CDR3 is CASSSPTSTDTQYF. The CDR3 DNA sequence: TGCGCCAGCAGCTCCCCGACTAGCACAGATACGCAGTATTTT. The whole variable domain, filled in from reference TRBV5-1 and TRBJ2-3, reads KAGVTQTPRYLIKTRGQQVTLSCSPISGHRSVSWYQQTPGQGLQFLFEYFSETQRNKGNFPGRFSGRQFSNSRSEMNVSTLELGDSALYLCASSSPTSTDTQYFGPGTRLTVL.

The chain has TRBV24-1 and TRBJ2-3, with D tentatively TRBD1 (6 bases). CDR1 and CDR2 from the germline V gene are KGHDR and SFDVKD. CDR3 size: 16 residues. V was pared by 4 bases and J by 6 bases, with 19 bases between. In DNA, the CDR3 is TGTGCCACCAGTGACTCGATGGGACATAGGGGGGATACGCAGTATTTT. Translating it yields CATSDSMGHRGDTQYF.

The chain carries TRBV10-3 and TRBJ2-3; 8 bases match TRBD2. V was pared by 4 bases and J by 5 bases, with 11 bases of the junction left unmatched. Germline V CDR1 and CDR2: ENHRY, SYGVKD. This CDR3 spans 16 amino acids. The CDR3 loop is CAISAGPTGGGDTQYF. In nucleotides, the CDR3 is TGTGCCATCAGTGCTGGGCCCACGGGAGGGGGAGATACGCAGTATTTT.

The chain is built from TRBV3-1 (or the pseudogene TRBV3-2) and TRBJ1-3, with 7 bases fitting TRBD1. Germline trimming cut 7 bases from V and 4 bases from J; bases unmatched to any gene: 7. This CDR3 has 14 amino acids. Germline values: CDR1 LGHDT, CDR2 YNNKEL (reference sequence). The CDR3 loop reads CASTTGAGGNTIYF. The DNA of the CDR3 is TGTGCCAGCACCACAGGGGCGGGGGGAAACACCATATATTTT.

The V and J genes are TRBV5-1 and TRBJ1-4, with 7 bases lining up with TRBD1. The CDR3 loop spans 14 amino acids. The J segment lost 8 bases and the V segment lost 4 bases, leaving 8 bases of the junction unmatched. Germline V gene sequence: CDR1 SGHRS, CDR2 YFSETQ. The CDR3 loop reads CASSTTGWDEKLFF. As DNA, the CDR3 is TGCGCCAGCAGCACGACAGGGTGGGACGAAAAACTGTTTTTT.

As DNA, the CDR3 is TGTGCCAGCACTACGGCGGGTCAGCTGGACGAGCAGTACTTC. Its protein is CASTTAGQLDEQYF. The chain recombines TRBV6-5 with TRBJ2-7; a possible D gene is TRBD2 (5 bases). The V end was cut by 7 bases, the J end by 5 bases, with 18 bases between. Germline loops: CDR1 MNHEY, CDR2 SVGAGI. CDR3 size: 14 residues.

This chain connects TRBV30 to TRBJ2-1; 7 bases align to TRBD2. Germline V gives CDR1 GTSNPN, CDR2 SVGIG (reference sequence). Losses at the gene ends were 0 bases for V and 7 bases for J; bases not matched to a gene: 9. The CDR3 consists of 15 residues. The CDR3 here is CAWSVGGLIVNEQFF. The CDR3 coding sequence is TGTGCCTGGAGTGTGGGGGGACTAATCGTGAATGAGCAGTTCTTC.

V gene TRBV4-1 combines with J gene TRBJ2-1; D gene uncertain. The CDR3 contains 15 residues. Trimming pared 0 bases from V and 2 bases from J, leaving 8 bases between. CDR1 is MGHRA and CDR2 is YSYEKL in the germline V gene. The DNA for the CDR3 is TGCGCCAGCAGCCAAGACTTAACTGCCTACAATGAGCAGTTCTTC. Translation: CASSQDLTAYNEQFF.

The sample holds one count of this clone. The V and J genes are TRBV19 and TRBJ2-3, with D possibly being TRBD2 (5 bases). V was shortened by 6 bases and J by 0 bases, with 10 bases between the two germline ends. In germline, CDR1 is LNHDA, CDR2 SQIVND (reference sequence). The CDR3 runs to 14 residues. CDR3 in amino acids: CASRSGTSTDTQYF. The CDR3 DNA reads TGTGCCAGTAGGAGCGGTACTAGCACAGATACGCAGTATTTT.

The chain carries TRBV3-1 (or the pseudogene TRBV3-2) and TRBJ2-5, with D possibly TRBD1 on 5 matching bases. The CDR3 covers 14 residues. Looked up from germline, CDR1 is LGHDT and CDR2 is YNNKEL (reference sequence). V gave up 4 bases and J gave up 3 bases, with 12 bases separating them. The chain's CDR3 is CASSLRVVEETQYF. The CDR3 DNA follows: TGTGCCAGCAGCCTCAGGGTTGTAGAAGAGACCCAGTACTTC.

This chain uses TRBV7-2 with TRBJ2-5, with TRBD2 matching over 10 bases. The J segment lost 5 bases and the V segment lost 0 bases, leaving 6 bases of the junction unmatched. The CDR3 covers 16 residues. The germline gives CDR1 SGHTA, CDR2 FQGNSA. In DNA, the CDR3 is TGTGCCAGCAGCTTAGCCTCTAGCGGGAGCGGGGAGACCCAGTACTTC. Translated: CASSLASSGSGETQYF.

A word on this clone: Other DNA variants within this sample encode the same CDR3. The chain joins TRBV27 to TRBJ1-6, with no clear D. The CDR3 spans 14 residues. The V end lost 6 bases, the J end lost 0 bases, and 6 bases lay between the germline ends. Per the germline V gene, CDR1 is MNHEY and CDR2 is SMNVEV (reference sequence). The CDR3 DNA sequence: TGTGCCAGCAGCCCGAGCTCCTATAATTCACCCCTCCACTTT. It specifies CASSPSSYNSPLHF.